This TCR beta chain was captured in a study of shared clonotypes between healthy human individuals. It was at deep level that the assay was run. Tens of thousands of T cell genomes (approximately 0.2 ug DNA) went into each sorted-subset replicate. The repertoire was sequenced with immunoSEQ multiplex PCR; TCRdb's copy has only in-frame clones and lacks some. The sample shows a few million clones, more than 90% of them seen only once. Germline V CDR1 and CDR2: MDHEN, SYDVKM. CDR3 length: 18 amino acids. The V and J ends lost 5 bases and 0 bases, in that order; junction bases with no gene match: 9. The chain uses TRBV28 and TRBJ2-7, with 14 bases identical to TRBD2. Sequences were obtained from naive CD4+ T cells sorted from blood. The subset was: CD45RA+ positively selected. This sequence originates from a man younger than 35 in good health. CDR3: CASSPGLAGGLSSYEQYF. DNA of the CDR3: TGTGCCAGCAGTCCTGGACTAGCGGGGGGACTAAGCTCCTACGAGCAGTACTTC.